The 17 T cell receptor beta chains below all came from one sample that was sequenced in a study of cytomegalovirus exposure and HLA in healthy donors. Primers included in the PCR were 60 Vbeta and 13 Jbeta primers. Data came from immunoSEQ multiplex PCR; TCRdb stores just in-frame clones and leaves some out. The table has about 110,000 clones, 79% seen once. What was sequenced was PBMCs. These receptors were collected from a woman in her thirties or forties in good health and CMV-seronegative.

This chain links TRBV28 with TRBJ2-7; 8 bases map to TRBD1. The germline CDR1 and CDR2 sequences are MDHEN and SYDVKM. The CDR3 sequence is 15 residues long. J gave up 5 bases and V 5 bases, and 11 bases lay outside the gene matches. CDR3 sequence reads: CASSLPGTGAHEQYF. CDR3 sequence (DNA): TGTGCCAGCAGTCTCCCCGGGACAGGCGCCCACGAGCAGTACTTC.

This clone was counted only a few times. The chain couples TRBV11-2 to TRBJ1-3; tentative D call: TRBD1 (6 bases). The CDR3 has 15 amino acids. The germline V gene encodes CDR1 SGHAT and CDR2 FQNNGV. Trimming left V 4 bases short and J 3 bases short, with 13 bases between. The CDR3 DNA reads TGTGCCAGCAGCTCTTACAGGGAATTTGGAAACACCATATATTTT. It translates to CASSSYREFGNTIYF.

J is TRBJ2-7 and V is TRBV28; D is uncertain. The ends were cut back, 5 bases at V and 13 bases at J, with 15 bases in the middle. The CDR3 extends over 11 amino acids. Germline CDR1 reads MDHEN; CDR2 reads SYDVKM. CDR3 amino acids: CASSTRRHLYF. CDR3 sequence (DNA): TGTGCCAGCAGTACTCGTCGACACCTCTACTTC.

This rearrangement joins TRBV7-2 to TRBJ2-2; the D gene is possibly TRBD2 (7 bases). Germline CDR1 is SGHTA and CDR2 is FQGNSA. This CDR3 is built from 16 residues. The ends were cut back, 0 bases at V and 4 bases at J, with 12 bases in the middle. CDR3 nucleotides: TGTGCCAGCAGCTTAGCGCGGGGGCGGGTCACCGGGGAGCTGTTTTTT. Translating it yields CASSLARGRVTGELFF.

The CDR3 DNA sequence: TGTGCCAGCAGTGCGGGCGGGAGCTCCTACAATGAGCAGTTCTTC. This gives the protein CASSAGGSSYNEQFF. The V and J genes are TRBV28 and TRBJ2-1; 7 bases map to TRBD2. This CDR3 is built from 15 residues. J gave up 0 bases and V 5 bases, and 4 bases lay outside the gene matches. CDR1 and CDR2 (germline): MDHEN, SYDVKM.

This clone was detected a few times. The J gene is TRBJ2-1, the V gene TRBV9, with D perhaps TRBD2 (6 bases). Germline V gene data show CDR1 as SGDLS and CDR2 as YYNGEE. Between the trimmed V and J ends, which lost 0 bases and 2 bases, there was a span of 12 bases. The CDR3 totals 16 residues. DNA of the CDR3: TGTGCCAGCAGCGTAGATCGGGGGAGCCCCTACAATGAGCAGTTCTTC. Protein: CASSVDRGSPYNEQFF.

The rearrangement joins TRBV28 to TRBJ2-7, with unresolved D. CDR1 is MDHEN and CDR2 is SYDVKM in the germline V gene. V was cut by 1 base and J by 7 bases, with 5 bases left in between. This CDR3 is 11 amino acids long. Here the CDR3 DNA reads TGTGCCAGCAGTTTATTTGAGGAGCAGTACTTC. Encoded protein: CASSLFEEQYF.

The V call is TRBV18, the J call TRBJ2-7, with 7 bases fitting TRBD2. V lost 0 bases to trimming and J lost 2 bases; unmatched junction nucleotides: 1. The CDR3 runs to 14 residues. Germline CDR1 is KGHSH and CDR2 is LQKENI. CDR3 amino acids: CASSPPGGAYEQYF. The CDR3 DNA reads TGTGCCAGCTCACCACCGGGGGGGGCCTACGAGCAGTACTTC.

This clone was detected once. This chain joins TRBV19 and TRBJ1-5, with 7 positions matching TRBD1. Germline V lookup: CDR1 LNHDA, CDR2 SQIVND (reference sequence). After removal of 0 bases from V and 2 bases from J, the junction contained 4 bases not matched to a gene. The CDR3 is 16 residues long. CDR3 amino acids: CASSIDLTGGNQPQHF. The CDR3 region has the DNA TGTGCCAGTAGTATAGATCTTACAGGGGGCAATCAGCCCCAGCATTTT. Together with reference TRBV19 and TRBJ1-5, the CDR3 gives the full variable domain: DGGITQSPKYLFRKEGQNVTLSCEQNLNHDAMYWYRQDPGQGLRLIYYSQIVNDFQKGDIAEGYSVSREKKESFPLTVTSAQKNPTAFYLCASSIDLTGGNQPQHFGDGTRLSIL.

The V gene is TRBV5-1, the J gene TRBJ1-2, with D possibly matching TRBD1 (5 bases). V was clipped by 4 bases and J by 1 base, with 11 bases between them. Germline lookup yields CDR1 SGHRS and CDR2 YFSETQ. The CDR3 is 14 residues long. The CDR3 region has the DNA TGCGCCAGCAGCCGTGACAGTGGTAACTATGGCTACACCTTC. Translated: CASSRDSGNYGYTF.

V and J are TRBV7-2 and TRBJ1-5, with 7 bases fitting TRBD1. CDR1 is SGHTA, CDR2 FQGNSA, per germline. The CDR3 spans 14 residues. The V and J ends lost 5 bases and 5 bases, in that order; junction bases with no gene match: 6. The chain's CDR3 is CASSHDRAYQPQHF. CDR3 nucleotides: TGTGCCAGCAGCCATGACAGGGCCTATCAGCCCCAGCATTTT.

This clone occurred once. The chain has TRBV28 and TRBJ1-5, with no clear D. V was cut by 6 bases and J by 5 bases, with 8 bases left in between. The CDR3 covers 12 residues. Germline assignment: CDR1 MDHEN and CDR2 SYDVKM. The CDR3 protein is CASRANDQPQHF. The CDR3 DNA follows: TGTGCCAGCAGGGCAAATGATCAGCCCCAGCATTTT.

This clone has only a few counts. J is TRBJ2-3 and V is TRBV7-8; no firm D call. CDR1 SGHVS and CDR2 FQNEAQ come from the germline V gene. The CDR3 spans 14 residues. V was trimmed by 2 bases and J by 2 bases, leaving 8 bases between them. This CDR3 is CASSLSRDTDTQYF. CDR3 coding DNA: TGTGCCAGCAGCTTATCGAGAGACACAGATACGCAGTATTTT. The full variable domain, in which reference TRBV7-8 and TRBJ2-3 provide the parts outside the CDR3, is GAGVSQSPRYKVAKRGQDVALRCDPISGHVSLFWYQQALGQGPEFLTYFQNEAQLDKSGLPSDRFFAERPEGSVSTLKIQRTQQEDSAVYLCASSLSRDTDTQYFGPGTRLTVL.

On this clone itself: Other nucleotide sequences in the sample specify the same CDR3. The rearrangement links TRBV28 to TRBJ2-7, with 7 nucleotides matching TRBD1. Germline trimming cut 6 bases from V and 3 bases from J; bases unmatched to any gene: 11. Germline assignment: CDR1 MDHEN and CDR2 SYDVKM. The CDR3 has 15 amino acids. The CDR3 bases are TGTGCCAGCAGCTTAAGTTGGGACAGCCTCTACGAGCAGTACTTC. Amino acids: CASSLSWDSLYEQYF.

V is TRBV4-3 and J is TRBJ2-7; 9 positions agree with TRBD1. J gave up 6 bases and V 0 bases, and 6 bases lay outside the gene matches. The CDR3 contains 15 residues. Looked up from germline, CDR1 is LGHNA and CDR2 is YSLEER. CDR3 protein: CASSQDHRGPGEQYF. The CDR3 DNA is TGCGCCAGCAGCCAAGATCACAGGGGGCCCGGCGAGCAGTACTTC.

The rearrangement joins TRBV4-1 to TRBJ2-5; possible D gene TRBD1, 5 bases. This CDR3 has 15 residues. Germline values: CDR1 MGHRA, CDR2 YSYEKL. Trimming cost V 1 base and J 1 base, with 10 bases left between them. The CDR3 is CASSQVSGPQETQYF. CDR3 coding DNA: TGCGCCAGCAGCCAAGTATCAGGGCCCCAAGAGACCCAGTACTTC.

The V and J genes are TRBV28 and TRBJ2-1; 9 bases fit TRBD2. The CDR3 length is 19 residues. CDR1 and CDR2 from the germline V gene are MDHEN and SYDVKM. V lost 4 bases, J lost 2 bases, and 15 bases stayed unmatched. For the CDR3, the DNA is TGTGCCAGCAGTTCCACCCCGATGGGACTAGCCTACCCCTACAATGAGCAGTTCTTC. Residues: CASSSTPMGLAYPYNEQFF.